A selection of T cell receptor beta chains follows, all from one sample in a study of CD8 T cells in ankylosing spondylitis. TCRdb passed the 5' RACE reads through MiXCR, listing each CDR3 protein once. Of around 150,000 distinct CDR3 sequences in the sample, around 43% were seen once. Sequencing was performed on synovial fluid, either unsorted or a sorted T cell fraction (not recorded which). These receptors all come from a male donor with ankylosing spondylitis. Each CDR3 is given with its conserved first and last residue. The order of the fields is clone size, D gene, V gene, J gene, CDR3 length, CDR3 DNA, CDR3 protein. D genes are given only for firm matches. The size field is filled for only some rows; it gives once, few, many or a size class.

>few|TRBD1|TRBV4-1|TRBJ1-2|16
TGCGCCAGCAGCCAAGATCGGCAGGGGGCCTTCTATGGCTACACCTTC
CASSQDRQGAFYGYTF
>many|-|TRBV7-9|TRBJ2-2|13
TGTGCCAGCAGTCCAACTAGCTCCGGGGAGCTGTTTTTT
CASSPTSSGELFF
>-|-|TRBV7-9|TRBJ2-3|15
TGTGCCAGCAGCTTATCCCCGCTAGTTTCCGATACGCAGTATTTT
CASSLSPLVSDTQYF
>-|TRBD2|TRBV6-5|TRBJ2-3|17
TGTGCCAGCAGTTATTCCCCTAGCGGGGGGGGTACAGATACGCAGTATTTT
CASSYSPSGGGTDTQYF
>few|TRBD1|TRBV4-3|TRBJ1-1|17
TGCGCCAGCAGCCAAGCTGTACCGGGACAGGGAGGTACTGAAGCTTTCTTT
CASSQAVPGQGGTEAFF
>many|-|TRBV19|TRBJ1-4|15
TGTGCCAGTAGTCTCAGATTTGCAACTAATGAAAAACTGTTTTTT
CASSLRFATNEKLFF
>-|-|TRBV20-1|TRBJ2-7|16
TGCAGTGCTAGAGATCTGACGGCGTCCTACACCTACGAGCAGTACTTC
CSARDLTASYTYEQYF
>few|-|TRBV6-2/TRBV6-3|TRBJ2-1|12
TGTGCCAGCAGTTTCACCTATTTTGAGCAGTTCTTC
CASSFTYFEQFF
>-|-|TRBV3-1|TRBJ1-2|13
TGTGCCAGCAGCTGGCTAACTAACTATGGCTACACCTTC
CASSWLTNYGYTF
>-|TRBD1|TRBV9|TRBJ2-1|17
TGTGCCAGCAGCGTCAACCAGGACAGGGCGAGCTACAATGAGCAGTTCTTC
CASSVNQDRASYNEQFF
>many|-|TRBV11-2|TRBJ2-1|12
TGTGCCAGCAGTCCCTCGAAAGATGAGCAGTTCTTC
CASSPSKDEQFF
>few|-|TRBV12-3/TRBV12-4|TRBJ1-4|13
TGTGCCAGCAACCGACACCAACGGAGTAAACTGTTTTTT
CASNRHQRSKLFF
>few|-|TRBV6-5|TRBJ2-1|14
TGTGCCAGCAGTTATGGGGGGGCTAGTAATGAGCAGTTCTTC
CASSYGGASNEQFF
>few|-|TRBV4-1|TRBJ1-2|14
TGCGCCAGCACTTTCCAGCAAGGGGACTATGGCTACACCTTC
CASTFQQGDYGYTF
>-|TRBD1|TRBV6-2/TRBV6-3|TRBJ1-2|14
TGTGCCAGCAGCCTCACGACAGGGGACGCCGGCTACACCTTC
CASSLTTGDAGYTF
>-|-|TRBV29-1|TRBJ1-6|13
TGCAGCGTGCCTCGGGGATATAATTCACCCCTCCACTTT
CSVPRGYNSPLHF
>many|-|TRBV5-4|TRBJ2-2|17
TGTGCCAGCAGCCATGACCAGGACCGGTTGGGCACCGGGGAGCTGTTTTTT
CASSHDQDRLGTGELFF
>-|-|TRBV4-2|TRBJ1-6|17
TGTGCCAGCAGCCAAGATCCCCAGAGCTCCTATAATTCACCCCTCCACTTT
CASSQDPQSSYNSPLHF
>-|TRBD2|TRBV10-3|TRBJ2-1|14
TGTGCCATTTCGACTAGCGGGGAGTACAATGAGCAGTTCTTC
CAISTSGEYNEQFF
>few|TRBD2|TRBV24-1|TRBJ2-2|17
TGTGCCACCAGTGAGTCGACTAGCGGGGGACCCACCGGGGAGCTGTTTTTT
CATSESTSGGPTGELFF
>medium-sized|TRBD1|TRBV5-5|TRBJ2-1|15
TGTGCCAGCAGCGCTGGGACAGACCACTACAATGAGCAGTTCTTC
CASSAGTDHYNEQFF
>-|-|TRBV15|TRBJ2-7|15
TGTGCCACCAGCAGCCTCCTTGGGGTGGCCTACGAGCAGTACTTC
CATSSLLGVAYEQYF
>-|-|TRBV7-9|TRBJ1-1|14
TGTGCCAGCAGCCCGAACATTGGGTGGACTGAAGCTTTCTTT
CASSPNIGWTEAFF
>-|TRBD2|TRBV4-3|TRBJ2-2|17
TGCGCCAGCACCCAGAGGCCGGGACTAGCGGGGGCCGGGGAGCTGTTTTTT
CASTQRPGLAGAGELFF
>-|TRBD1|TRBV2|TRBJ2-7|16
TGTGCCAGCAGTGAACGAGGATGGGACAGGGGGTACGAGCAGTACTTC
CASSERGWDRGYEQYF
>few|-|TRBV6-5|TRBJ2-6|14
TGTGCCAGCAGTTACTGGGACGGGGCCAACGTCCTGACTTTC
CASSYWDGANVLTF
>-|-|TRBV25-1|TRBJ1-5|14
TGTGCCAGCAGTGAATCAGGGGATGCTCAGCCCCAGCATTTT
CASSESGDAQPQHF
>-|TRBD1|TRBV13|TRBJ2-7|16
TGTGCCAGCAGCTTAGGTTACAGGGGGCGGATCTACGAGCAGTACTTC
CASSLGYRGRIYEQYF
>-|-|TRBV7-6|TRBJ2-3|14
TGTGCCAGCAGCTTAGAGGCCGCGAGGGATACGCAGTATTTT
CASSLEAARDTQYF
>few|-|TRBV4-2|TRBJ1-3|16
TGTGCCAGCAGCCAACCCGAAGGGACTGCAGGAAACACCATATATTTT
CASSQPEGTAGNTIYF
>few|-|TRBV6-5|TRBJ2-7|17
TGTGCCAGCAGTTACTCGATGGTGGCAGGGCCCACCTACGAGCAGTACTTC
CASSYSMVAGPTYEQYF
>few|-|TRBV7-9|TRBJ2-1|15
TGTGCCAGCAGCAGGCGGGATCCCCTAATCAATGAGCAGTTCTTC
CASSRRDPLINEQFF
>-|-|TRBV12-3/TRBV12-4|TRBJ1-1|15
TGTGCCAGCAGCCCTAGTTGGGCGGTGAACACTGAAGCTTTCTTT
CASSPSWAVNTEAFF
>-|TRBD2|TRBV6-1|TRBJ2-7|15
TGTGCCAGCAGCCCCCTCCTGCGGGGGAACTACGAGCAGTACTTC
CASSPLLRGNYEQYF
>-|-|TRBV14|TRBJ2-7|12
TGTGCCAGCAGCCAAGACGTTTTCGAGCAGTACTTC
CASSQDVFEQYF
>-|-|TRBV4-3|TRBJ1-1|16
TGCGCCAGCAGGTATACAGGGCGGGGGTACGACACTGAAGCTTTCTTT
CASRYTGRGYDTEAFF
>-|TRBD2|TRBV20-1|TRBJ2-7|15
TGCAGTGCTAGAGATGGGGAGGGAGGGCCTACGGGGCAGTACTTC
CSARDGEGGPTGQYF
>-|-|TRBV9|TRBJ1-2|13
TGTGCCAGCAGCGTAGACAGTCGTTATGGCTACACCTTC
CASSVDSRYGYTF
>few|TRBD2|TRBV11-2|TRBJ2-3|16
TGTGCCAGCAGCCCGGGGGGAACAGGAAACACAGATACGCAGTATTTT
CASSPGGTGNTDTQYF
>-|-|TRBV4-1|TRBJ2-3|16
TGCGCCAGCAGCCAAGACAGCTCAACTAGCACAGATACGCAGTATTTT
CASSQDSSTSTDTQYF
>-|-|TRBV12-3/TRBV12-4|TRBJ2-2|15
TGTGCCAGCAGTTTTTTTCGGGGGAGCACCGGGGAGCTGTTTTTT
CASSFFRGSTGELFF
>-|-|TRBV20-1|TRBJ2-1|15
TGCAGTGCTAGAGAATGGGTACAGAGATACAATGAGCAGTTCTTC
CSAREWVQRYNEQFF
>-|-|TRBV5-1|TRBJ1-1|17
TGCGCCAGCAGCTTTTGGAGGGTCGGGTCACTGAACACTGAAGCTTTCTTT
CASSFWRVGSLNTEAFF
>-|-|TRBV7-9|TRBJ2-7|14
TGTGCCAGCAGCTTTAATCCCCCAGGCTACGAGCAGTACTTC
CASSFNPPGYEQYF
>-|TRBD2|TRBV7-9|TRBJ2-1|14
TGTGCCAGCGGTACGGCTAGCGGGTGGGATGAGCAGTTCTTC
CASGTASGWDEQFF
>many|TRBD2|TRBV6-4|TRBJ2-1|15
TGTGCCAGCAGTGAAAAGCGGGAGGGTTACAATGAGCAGTTCTTC
CASSEKREGYNEQFF
>-|TRBD1|TRBV28|TRBJ2-1|19
TGTGCCAGCAGTTCCTATATATATACAGGGGGTCAAGCCTACAATGAGCAGTTCTTC
CASSSYIYTGGQAYNEQFF
>-|-|TRBV6-1|TRBJ1-5|13
TGTGCCAGCAGATCGGAACTCAATCAGCCCCAGCATTTT
CASRSELNQPQHF
>few|-|TRBV5-6|TRBJ1-4|14
TGTGCCAGCAGCTTTGAGGGGATCGACGAAAAACTGTTTTTT
CASSFEGIDEKLFF
>few|-|TRBV5-4|TRBJ2-6|16
TGTGCCAGCAGCTTGATGTCGGGCTCTGGGGCCAACGTCCTGACTTTC
CASSLMSGSGANVLTF
>-|TRBD1|TRBV7-3|TRBJ1-1|17
TGTGCCAGCAGCTTGCATCCTTTGACAGGGGAGAACACTGAAGCTTTCTTT
CASSLHPLTGENTEAFF
>-|-|TRBV18|TRBJ1-1|16
TGTGCCAGCTCACAGGGCAGAGGCTGGCAGAACACTGAAGCTTTCTTT
CASSQGRGWQNTEAFF
>many|-|TRBV12-3/TRBV12-4|TRBJ1-1|14
TGTGCCAGCAGTTCCAGGAGGGGTTTGACTGAAGCTTTCTTT
CASSSRRGLTEAFF
>-|-|TRBV6-8|TRBJ1-5|13
TGTGCTCGGCGGGGCGGACACAATCAGCCCCAGCATTTT
CARRGGHNQPQHF
>-|-|TRBV7-6|TRBJ2-3|13
TGTGCCAGCAGCTCACGACTAGTTCGTACGCAGTATTTT
CASSSRLVRTQYF
>many|-|TRBV24-1|TRBJ2-7|11
TGTGCCACCCCCGGTTCCCACGAGCAGTACTTC
CATPGSHEQYF